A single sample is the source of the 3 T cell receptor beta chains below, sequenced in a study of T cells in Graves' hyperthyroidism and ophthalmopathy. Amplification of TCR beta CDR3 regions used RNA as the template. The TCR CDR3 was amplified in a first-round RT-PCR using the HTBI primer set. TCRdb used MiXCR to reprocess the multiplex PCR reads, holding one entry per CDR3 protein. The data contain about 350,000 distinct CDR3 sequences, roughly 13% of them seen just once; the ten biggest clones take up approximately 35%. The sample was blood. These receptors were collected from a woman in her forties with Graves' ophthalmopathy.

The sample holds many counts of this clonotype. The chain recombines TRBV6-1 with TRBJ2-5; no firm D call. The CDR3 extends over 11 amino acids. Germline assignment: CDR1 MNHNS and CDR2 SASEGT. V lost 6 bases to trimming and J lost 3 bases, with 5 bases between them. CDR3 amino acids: CASRLKETQYF. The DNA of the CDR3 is TGTGCCAGCAGACTAAAAGAGACCCAGTACTTC.

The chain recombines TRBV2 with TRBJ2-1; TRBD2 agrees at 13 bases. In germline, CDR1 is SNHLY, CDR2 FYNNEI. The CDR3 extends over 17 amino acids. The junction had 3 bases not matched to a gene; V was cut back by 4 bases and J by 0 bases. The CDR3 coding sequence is TGTGCCAGCAGTGGGGGACTAGCGGGAAACTCCTACAATGAGCAGTTCTTC. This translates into CASSGGLAGNSYNEQFF.

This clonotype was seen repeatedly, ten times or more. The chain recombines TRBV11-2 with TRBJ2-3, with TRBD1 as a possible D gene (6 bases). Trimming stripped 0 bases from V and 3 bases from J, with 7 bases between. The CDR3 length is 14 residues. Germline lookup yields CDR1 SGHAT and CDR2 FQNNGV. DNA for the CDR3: TGTGCCAGCAGCTTAGAAACAGGGACAGATACGCAGTATTTT. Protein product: CASSLETGTDTQYF.